A selection of T cell receptor beta chains follows, all from one sample in a study of blood T cell repertoires in COVID-19. The data were produced by immunoSEQ multiplex PCR, yet TCRdb's version contains in-frame clones alone and is incomplete. Among around 270,000 clones listed, about nine tenths were seen once. The specimen was peripheral blood. The source of these receptors is a man between 60 and 70 years old who had recovered from COVID-19. CDR3s include the opening cysteine and the closing phenylalanine or tryptophan. Each record gives: D gene, J gene, CDR3 length, V gene, clone size, CDR3 protein, CDR3 DNA. D genes are given only for firm matches. Only part of the rows carry a size: once, few, many, or a class if the clone is expanded.

TRBD1,TRBJ2-2,15,TRBV20-1,once,CSASWTGGVSGELFF,TGCAGTGCTAGTTGGACAGGGGGAGTCTCCGGGGAGCTGTTTTTT
TRBD1,TRBJ1-5,14,TRBV12-5,.,CASGWDRVHQPQHF,TGTGCTAGTGGTTGGGACAGGGTACATCAGCCCCAGCATTTT
TRBD1,TRBJ2-1,17,TRBV4-2,once,CASSQDWGTASYNEQFF,TGTGCCAGCAGCCAAGACTGGGGGACAGCCTCCTACAATGAGCAGTTCTTC
TRBD1,TRBJ1-2,13,TRBV19,.,CASSTPTGKGYTF,TGTGCCAGTAGTACGCCGACAGGGAAGGGCTACACCTTC
TRBD1,TRBJ1-3,19,TRBV14,.,CASSQELARGLLKGNTIYF,TGTGCCAGCAGCCAAGAGTTGGCCAGGGGGCTACTCAAGGGAAACACCATATATTTT
.,TRBJ1-2,16,TRBV7-2,.,CASSLFPGDLDYGYTF,TGTGCCAGCAGCTTATTTCCCGGGGATCTTGACTATGGCTACACCTTC
.,TRBJ1-6,14,TRBV27,.,CASTRTAYNSPLHF,TGTGCCAGCACCAGGACAGCGTATAATTCACCCCTCCACTTT
.,TRBJ1-6,15,TRBV10-1,once,CASSEGGNPPSPLHF,TGCGCCAGCAGTGAAGGAGGGAACCCTCCATCACCCCTCCACTTT
.,TRBJ1-2,13,TRBV29-1,.,CSVRTGDNYGYTF,TGCAGCGTGAGAACCGGGGATAACTATGGCTACACCTTC
TRBD2,TRBJ2-1,16,TRBV7-6,.,CASSSSGGGAYNEQFF,TGTGCCAGCAGCTCCTCCGGCGGGGGGGCCTACAATGAGCAGTTCTTC
.,TRBJ2-1,15,TRBV19,once,CASSTGQSAYNEQFF,TGTGCCAGTAGTACCGGACAGAGCGCCTACAATGAGCAGTTCTTC
TRBD2,TRBJ2-7,17,TRBV19,.,CASSTLRGGGVSYEQYF,TGTGCCAGTAGTACCCTACGCGGCGGGGGAGTCTCCTACGAGCAGTACTTC